The clone carrying this T cell receptor beta chain was observed a handful of times. This sample is drawn from a study of blood T cells in healthy people across ages. For the second PCR, which ran for about 7 to 11 cycles, a sample-barcoded 5' primer and a J-beta primer mix were used. TCRdb reprocessed the 5' RACE reads with MiXCR, giving one entry per CDR3 protein. The sample carries some 670,000 distinct CDR3 sequences, 45% to 60% recorded once. This CDR3 comprises 15 residues. With V trimmed by 5 bases and J by 2 bases, 5 bases remained unmatched. This clonotype originated in a woman older than 75 in good health. The genes are TRBV12-3 or TRBV12-4 and TRBJ2-7; the match to TRBD2 covers 11 bases. The specimen was blood. CDR3 coding DNA: TGTGCCAGCAGTCCAGGGACTAGCGGAGCCTACGAGCAGTACTTC. It yields the protein CASSPGTSGAYEQYF.